This T cell receptor (beta chain) originates from a study of Ad26.COV2.S vaccination and SARS-CoV-2 variants. Concerning this clone itself: Its antigen remains unknown.

Clones were sequenced by immunoSEQ multiplex PCR, and TCRdb holds only the in-frame ones, with some missing. The repertoire consists of some 180,000 clones, with roughly nine tenths occurring once and the leading ten covering more than 4.5%. This CDR3 has 13 amino acids. Germline lookup yields CDR1 SGHRS and CDR2 YFSETQ. Deletions cut 4 bases from V and 2 bases from J, with 10 bases between. Points from the study as a whole: Substantial breadth was reported for post-vaccination spike-specific CD8+ and CD4+ T cells.

The V and J genes are TRBV5-1 and TRBJ2-7, with D unresolved. The TCR comes from a human donor who had recovered from COVID-19. The sequencing here drew on peripheral blood, taken after recovery from COVID-19. The CDR3 here is CASSPSWAYEQYF. The CDR3, as DNA: TGCGCCAGCAGCCCGTCGTGGGCCTACGAGCAGTACTTC.